This T cell receptor beta chain stems from a study of CD8 T cells in ankylosing spondylitis. Findings of the study overall: The study looked at matched synovial fluid samples from ankylosing spondylitis patients. Disease-linked clones were reported to be significantly enriched there.

This clonotype was counted only a few times. What it recognizes is unknown. TCR beta libraries were made by quantitative 5'-RACE with molecular barcodes. TCRdb passed the 5' RACE reads through MiXCR, listing each CDR3 protein once. The sample has 120,000 to 150,000 distinct CDR3 sequences; roughly 8% are singletons. The germline V gene encodes CDR1 MNHNS and CDR2 SASEGT. The CDR3 runs 15 residues. V lost 4 bases and J lost 0, with 13 bases in between. The sequencing input was synovial fluid, either unsorted or a sorted T cell fraction (not recorded which). The rearrangement links TRBV6-1 to TRBJ2-7; possible D gene TRBD2, 5 bases. The clonotype originates from a male donor with ankylosing spondylitis. This CDR3 reads CASSVTIGSSYEQYF. CDR3 coding DNA: TGTGCCAGCAGTGTCACTATAGGGAGCTCCTACGAGCAGTACTTC.